Below are 6 T cell receptor beta chains sequenced from a single sample in a study of CD8 T cells in Susac syndrome. RNA in amounts of roughly 0.5 to 1 ug was reverse transcribed with random hexamers. TCRdb processed the immunoSEQ multiplex PCR reads anew with MiXCR; each CDR3 protein has one entry. The sample yields some 130,000 distinct CDR3 sequences, 75% to 90% seen once. Sequencing input: CD8+ T cells from PBMCs. The receptors stem from a human donor with multiple sclerosis.

The chain links TRBV4-1 to TRBJ2-2; 8 positions match TRBD1. Germline V gives CDR1 MGHRA, CDR2 YSYEKL. The CDR3 runs to 19 residues. Germline trimming cut 3 bases from V and 1 base from J; bases unmatched to any gene: 13. The CDR3 DNA reads TGCGCCAGCAGCCAGGATGAACAGGGGGACGAAGTGAACACCGGGGAGCTGTTTTTT. Translating gives CASSQDEQGDEVNTGELFF.

CDR3 protein: CASRKDGYQETQYF. The CDR3 DNA is TGTGCCAGCAGGAAGGACGGTTACCAAGAGACCCAGTACTTC. The chain is built from TRBV12-3 or TRBV12-4 and TRBJ2-5; no reliable D call. V was clipped by 6 bases and J by 0 bases, with 11 bases between them. CDR3 length: 14 amino acids.

The chain couples TRBV6-2 or TRBV6-3 to TRBJ2-2; unclear D gene. Germline V gene data show CDR1 as MNHEY and CDR2 as SVGEGT. CDR3 length: 13 amino acids. The V end lost 6 bases, the J end lost 4 bases, and 9 bases lay between the germline ends. CDR3 DNA sequence: TGTGCCAGCAGATTAGTCGGCACCGGGGAGCTGTTTTTT. It codes for CASRLVGTGELFF.

Concerning this clonotype itself: This may come from a read error, since a much larger clone is one base off. This chain joins TRBV7-2 and TRBJ1-1; D remains ambiguous. Germline V gene sequence: CDR1 SGHTA, CDR2 FQGNSA. Trimming took 1 base from V and 4 from J, leaving 4 bases between them. The CDR3 length is 12 residues. The DNA of the CDR3 is TGTGCCAGCAGCTTAGGGAGCACTGAAGCTTTCTTT. It yields the protein CASSLGSTEAFF.

The chain combines TRBV2 with TRBJ1-1; the D is unclear. CDR1 is SNHLY and CDR2 is FYNNEI in the germline V gene. There are 15 residues in the CDR3. V shed 3 bases and J shed 0 bases, with 11 bases lying between them. The CDR3 sequence: CASSDERALNTEAFF. Here the CDR3 DNA reads TGTGCCAGCAGTGATGAGCGGGCCTTGAACACTGAAGCTTTCTTT.

This chain joins TRBV20-1 and TRBJ2-7; possibly TRBD2 for D (5 bases). The V gene's germline CDR1 is DFQATT and CDR2 SNEGSKA (reference sequence). The CDR3 is 15 residues long. With 5 bases removed from V and 7 bases from J, the gap between germline ends came to 24 bases. The CDR3 DNA reads TGCAGTGCTGTAATTAGCCGGGGTGGCCTGAGGGAGCAGTACTTC. As protein: CSAVISRGGLREQYF.